This TCR beta chain emerged from a study of PD-1 blockade in classical Hodgkin lymphoma. With 3 bases clipped from V and 10 bases from J, the junction kept 5 bases outside the gene matches. The CDR3 covers 12 residues. Germline assignment: CDR1 SNHLY and CDR2 FYNNEI. Study conclusions and caveats: Diminished baseline TCR diversity has been reported in newly diagnosed patients relative to healthy donors.

This clone has more than one count but fewer than ten. Its antigen is not identified. Sequenced by immunoSEQ multiplex PCR; TCRdb stores in-frame clones only, minus some. The profile shows about 30,000 clones, 88% of them singletons. Sample time point: newly diagnosed, previously untreated cHL patient sample. From thawed PBMCs, CD4+ T cells were purified using magnetic negative selection. What served as comparison were PBMCs in newly diagnosed, untreated classical Hodgkin lymphoma. The clonotype originates from a human donor with classical Hodgkin lymphoma. Material: CD4+ T cells from blood. J is TRBJ1-1 and V is TRBV2, with 7 nucleotides matching TRBD1. CDR3 loop: CASSEGQRLAFF. In nucleotides, the CDR3 is TGTGCCAGCAGTGAGGGACAGAGGTTAGCTTTCTTT.